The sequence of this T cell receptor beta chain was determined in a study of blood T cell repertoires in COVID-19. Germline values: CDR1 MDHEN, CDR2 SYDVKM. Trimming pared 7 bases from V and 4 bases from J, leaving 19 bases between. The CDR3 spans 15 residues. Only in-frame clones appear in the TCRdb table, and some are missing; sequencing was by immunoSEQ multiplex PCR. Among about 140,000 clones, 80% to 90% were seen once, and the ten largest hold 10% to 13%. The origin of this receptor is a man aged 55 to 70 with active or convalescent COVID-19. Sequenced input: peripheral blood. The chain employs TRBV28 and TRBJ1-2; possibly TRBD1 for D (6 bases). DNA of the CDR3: TGTGCCAGCACCGCTGCGGGGGCGCATGGCTATGGCTACACCTTC. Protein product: CASTAAGAHGYGYTF.